Below are 28 T cell receptor beta chains sequenced from a single sample in a study of shared clonotypes between healthy human individuals. Data came from immunoSEQ multiplex PCR; TCRdb stores just in-frame clones and leaves some out. Seen here are some 2 million clones, 85% to 95% observed once, and the top ten hold 0.13%. Sequencing was performed on naive CD4+ T cells sorted from blood. The sample's subset: CD45RA+ positively selected. These receptors originate from a man between 18 and 35 years old in good health.

The rearrangement links TRBV11-2 to TRBJ1-1; 7 bases match TRBD1. V shed 7 bases and J 11 bases; nucleotides not matched to a gene: 13. The germline V gene encodes CDR1 SGHAT and CDR2 FQNNGV. The CDR3 loop spans 13 amino acids. The CDR3 here is CASTRLTGLLAFF. The CDR3 DNA follows: TGTGCCAGCACCCGCCTGACAGGGTTGTTGGCTTTCTTT. The full variable domain, with the rest looked up from reference TRBV11-2 and TRBJ1-1, is EAGVAQSPRYKIIEKRQSVAFWCNPISGHATLYWYQQILGQGPKLLIQFQNNGVVDDSQLPKDRFSAERLKGVDSTLKIQPAKLEDSAVYLCASTRLTGLLAFFGQGTRLTVV.

This chain joins TRBV28 and TRBJ2-7; possibly TRBD1 for D (5 bases). This CDR3 comprises 13 residues. The germline V gene has CDR1 MDHEN and CDR2 SYDVKM. Trimming removed 2 bases at V and 6 bases at J, with 11 bases between. For the CDR3, the DNA is TGTGCCAGCAGTTTAAAGGGGATCAGCGAGCAGTACTTC. Translation gives CASSLKGISEQYF.

V is TRBV5-1 and J is TRBJ1-2; 9 nucleotides align to TRBD1. The trim removed 5 bases at V and 4 bases at J, leaving 6 bases unmatched. The CDR3 contains 14 residues. Germline-derived CDR1 and CDR2 are SGHRS and YFSETQ. CDR3 in DNA: TGCGCCAGCAGTCCACAGGGGGCAGGCTATGGCTACACCTTC. Its protein product is CASSPQGAGYGYTF.

This chain connects TRBV7-3 to TRBJ2-1, with 7 nucleotides matching TRBD2. The CDR3 loop spans 14 amino acids. The germline V gene has CDR1 SGHTA and CDR2 FQGTGA. V shed 4 bases, J shed 6 bases, and the junction held 6 bases outside the gene matches. The chain's CDR3 is CASSSSSGRNEQFF. For the CDR3, the DNA is TGTGCCAGCAGCTCATCTAGCGGTCGCAATGAGCAGTTCTTC.

This chain connects TRBV5-6 to TRBJ2-7, with 7 bases aligning to TRBD2. After removal of 2 bases from V and 2 bases from J, the junction contained 7 bases not matched to a gene. Germline CDR1 reads SGHDT; CDR2 reads YYEEEE. The CDR3 is 15 residues long. The CDR3 here is CASSFAGVRTYEQYF. The CDR3 DNA follows: TGTGCCAGCAGCTTTGCGGGAGTAAGGACCTACGAGCAGTACTTC.

J is TRBJ1-2 and V is TRBV28; D is perhaps TRBD1 (5 bases). The CDR3 consists of 13 residues. The germline CDR1 and CDR2 sequences are MDHEN and SYDVKM. Trimming pared 7 bases from V and 3 bases from J, leaving 12 bases between. The CDR3: CASISQGDYGYTF. The CDR3 nucleotides are TGTGCCAGCATCTCTCAGGGAGACTATGGCTACACCTTC.

The chain has TRBV30 and TRBJ1-5; D remains unclear. V lost 3 bases to trimming and J lost 1 base, with 10 bases between them. Per germline, CDR1 GTSNPN and CDR2 SVGIG (reference sequence). This CDR3 has 14 amino acids. The CDR3 sequence is CAWSPSLSNQPQHF. The CDR3 region has the DNA TGTGCCTGGAGCCCCTCCTTGAGCAATCAGCCCCAGCATTTT.

The J gene is TRBJ1-2, the V gene TRBV5-6; 7 bases line up with TRBD1. The CDR3 has 14 residues. Germline CDR1 and CDR2: SGHDT and YYEEEE. J was trimmed by 7 bases and V by 4 bases; bases with no gene match: 10. Here the CDR3 DNA reads TGTGCCAGCAGCGGGGGACAGCCACGTGGTGGCTACACCTTC. Protein: CASSGGQPRGGYTF.

DNA of the CDR3: TGCGCCAGCAGCTTGGAAGCCACCGGGGAGCTGTTTTTT. Its protein product is CASSLEATGELFF. The chain joins TRBV5-1 to TRBJ2-2; D is ambiguous. The CDR3 runs to 13 residues. Trimming left V 0 bases short and J 4 bases short, with 4 bases between. The germline gives CDR1 SGHRS, CDR2 YFSETQ.

V usage is TRBV6-1 and J usage is TRBJ2-7; D unresolved. The CDR3 is 11 amino acids. The V gene lost 5 bases and the J gene lost 10 bases, with 12 bases spanning the gap. Looked up from germline, CDR1 is MNHNS and CDR2 is SASEGT. CDR3 in DNA: TGTGCCAGCAGTCAGGTCCAAGGCCAGTACTTC. This encodes CASSQVQGQYF.

The chain joins TRBV27 to TRBJ2-3; 11 bases align to TRBD2. Germline lookup yields CDR1 MNHEY and CDR2 SMNVEV (reference sequence). The CDR3 loop spans 14 amino acids. V lost 7 bases and J lost 8; bases outside the gene matches: 8. For the CDR3, the DNA is TGTGCCAGCATGGAGACTAGCGGGACTTCTACGCAGTATTTT. Protein: CASMETSGTSTQYF.

This chain uses TRBV30 with TRBJ2-7; tentative D call: TRBD1 (6 bases). V was shortened by 1 base and J by 4 bases, with 11 bases between the two germline ends. Germline CDR1 is GTSNPN and CDR2 is SVGIG (reference sequence). The CDR3 sequence is 13 residues long. Here the CDR3 DNA reads TGTGCCTGGAGTGGCCAGGGGATGTACGAGCAGTACTTC. As protein: CAWSGQGMYEQYF.

This clone was recorded only once. The CDR3 spells CASSERGNSHNQPQHF. The CDR3 DNA follows: TGTGCCAGCAGTGAACGGGGCAACTCTCACAATCAGCCCCAGCATTTT. The V gene is TRBV6-1, the J gene TRBJ1-5; D possibly corresponds to TRBD1 (5 bases). Trimming stripped 2 bases from V and 3 bases from J, with 14 bases between. Germline V gene lookup returns CDR1 MNHNS and CDR2 SASEGT. This CDR3 is 16 amino acids long.

The V call is TRBV7-9, the J call TRBJ2-3; 8 bases align to TRBD2. In germline, CDR1 is SEHNR, CDR2 FQNEAQ (reference sequence). This CDR3 has 16 residues. V lost 3 bases and J lost 0; bases outside the gene matches: 5. The CDR3 DNA is TGTGCCAGCAGCTTCCCCGGGAGGGCTAGCACAGATACGCAGTATTTT. Protein: CASSFPGRASTDTQYF.

J is TRBJ2-1 and V is TRBV10-1; possible D gene TRBD2, 6 bases. Trimming took off 0 bases at V and 16 bases at J, with 13 bases between the two ends. CDR1 is WNHNN and CDR2 is SYGVQD in the germline V gene (reference sequence). There are 12 residues in the CDR3. The CDR3 loop is CASSESWDSLFF. The CDR3, as DNA: TGCGCCAGCAGTGAGTCTTGGGACTCGCTATTCTTC.

The chain combines TRBV25-1 with TRBJ2-6, with D perhaps TRBD1 or TRBD2 (6 bases each). V dropped 3 bases and J dropped 2 bases, with 11 bases sitting between them. Germline V gives CDR1 MGHDK, CDR2 SYGVNS. CDR3 length equals 16 residues. The CDR3 DNA follows: TGTGCCAGCAGTGAGCGAGGGGGGCCTGGGGCCAACGTCCTGACTTTC. Protein sequence: CASSERGGPGANVLTF.

The CDR3 loop is CAWSKGGITDTQYF. The CDR3 coding sequence is TGTGCCTGGAGTAAGGGCGGGATAACAGATACGCAGTATTTT. The genes are TRBV30 and TRBJ2-3; D may be TRBD2 (6 bases). CDR1 is GTSNPN and CDR2 is SVGIG in the germline V gene (reference sequence). V lost 2 bases and J 3 bases, leaving 12 bases between the germline ends. This CDR3 is 14 amino acids long. Using reference TRBV30 and TRBJ2-3 for the parts outside the CDR3, the full variable domain is SQTIHQWPATLVQPVGSPLSLECTVEGTSNPNLYWYRQAAGRGLQLLFYSVGIGQISSEVPQNLSASRPQDRQFILSSKKLLLSDSGFYLCAWSKGGITDTQYFGPGTRLTVL.

The rearrangement links TRBV5-4 to TRBJ2-2; 7 bases map to TRBD2. V dropped 7 bases and J dropped 0; count of bases not matched to a gene: 3. The CDR3 runs 14 residues. The germline gives CDR1 SGHNT, CDR2 YYREEE (reference sequence). CDR3 in DNA: TGTGCCAGCGGGAGGGCCCCGAACACCGGGGAGCTGTTTTTT. This codes for CASGRAPNTGELFF.

Of note for this clone: The sample carries other DNA sequences with the same CDR3. The V and J genes are TRBV20-1 and TRBJ1-5; no clear D gene. The CDR3 contains 11 residues. Trimming left V 3 bases short and J 4 bases short, with 4 bases between. Germline CDR1 reads DFQATT; CDR2 reads SNEGSKA (reference sequence). Here the CDR3 reads CSASGNQPQHF. The CDR3 bases are TGCAGTGCTAGTGGGAATCAGCCCCAGCATTTT.

The chain couples TRBV10-1 to TRBJ2-4; D is unresolved. Deletions cut 3 bases from V and 5 bases from J, with 11 bases between. The germline gives CDR1 WNHNN, CDR2 SYGVQD (reference sequence). CDR3 length: 14 residues. Here the CDR3 reads CASSDGRKENIQYF. The CDR3 DNA reads as TGCGCCAGCAGTGATGGTCGGAAAGAAAACATTCAGTACTTC.

A note on this clone: Different DNA sequences within this sample yield the same CDR3. This chain connects TRBV2 to TRBJ2-5, with 9 bases that match TRBD2. The CDR3 loop spans 13 amino acids. V dropped 8 bases and J dropped 5; count of bases not matched to a gene: 6. The germline gives CDR1 SNHLY, CDR2 FYNNEI. CDR3 amino acids: CASGLAGTETQYF. CDR3 in DNA: TGTGCCAGCGGGCTAGCGGGGACTGAGACCCAGTACTTC.

The J gene is TRBJ2-1, the V gene TRBV11-2; 12 bases match TRBD1. There are 15 residues in the CDR3. V gave up 0 bases and J gave up 8 bases; unmatched junction bases: 2. Germline CDR1 reads SGHAT; CDR2 reads FQNNGV. The CDR3 loop reads CASSLEGTGGDEQFF. CDR3 bases: TGTGCCAGCAGCTTAGAAGGGACAGGGGGCGATGAGCAGTTCTTC.

The chain recombines TRBV25-1 with TRBJ2-2; a possible D gene is TRBD1 (6 bases). Germline V gene lookup returns CDR1 MGHDK and CDR2 SYGVNS. V was pared by 2 bases and J by 0 bases, with 10 bases between. This CDR3 spans 16 amino acids. This CDR3 is CASSEQGWSNTGELFF. CDR3 sequence (DNA): TGTGCCAGCAGTGAACAGGGGTGGTCGAACACCGGGGAGCTGTTTTTT.

CDR3 bases: TGTGCCGGGACATATGGAAACACCATATATTTT. Encoded protein: CAGTYGNTIYF. V gene TRBV30 combines with J gene TRBJ1-3, with D possibly being TRBD1 (6 bases). CDR3 length equals 11 residues. V lost 8 bases to trimming and J lost 3 bases, with 8 bases between them. Germline-derived CDR1 and CDR2 are GTSNPN and SVGIG (reference sequence).

V usage is TRBV19 and J usage is TRBJ1-4; 9 positions match TRBD1. The CDR3 totals 16 residues. V trimming: 8 bases; J trimming: 7 bases; junction bases outside the gene matches: 14. Germline V gene data show CDR1 as LNHDA and CDR2 as SQIVND (reference sequence). This CDR3 reads CASAGTGIAKAEKLFF. The CDR3 DNA reads as TGTGCCAGTGCCGGGACAGGGATCGCGAAGGCTGAAAAACTGTTTTTT.

This clone was observed once. The rearrangement joins TRBV27 to TRBJ2-3, with TRBD1 identical over 7 bases. The CDR3 loop spans 14 amino acids. Germline V gene sequence: CDR1 MNHEY, CDR2 SMNVEV (reference sequence). The V segment lost 4 bases and the J segment 2 bases; nucleotides outside the gene matches: 3. The CDR3: CASSWGQITDTQYF. The DNA of the CDR3 is TGTGCCAGCAGTTGGGGACAGATCACAGATACGCAGTATTTT.

As to this clone: Additional DNA sequences in this sample encode the identical CDR3. V and J are TRBV4-1 and TRBJ1-4, with D perhaps matching TRBD1 (6 bases). V lost 1 base and J 2 bases, leaving 8 bases between the germline ends. This CDR3 contains 15 residues. Germline V CDR1 and CDR2: MGHRA, YSYEKL. The CDR3 nucleotides are TGCGCCAGCAGCCAAGGGACAGCTACTAATGAAAAACTGTTTTTT. As protein: CASSQGTATNEKLFF.

The chain is built from TRBV25-1 and TRBJ2-7; perhaps TRBD2 as D (5 bases). The ends were cut back, 1 base at V and 2 bases at J, with 9 bases in the middle. Germline V CDR1 and CDR2: MGHDK, SYGVNS. This CDR3 has 14 residues. This chain's CDR3 is CASSELGGPYEQYF. CDR3 sequence (DNA): TGTGCCAGCAGTGAATTAGGCGGGCCCTACGAGCAGTACTTC.